The clone carrying this TCR beta chain has at least ten counts. Its cognate antigen is unknown. The data stem from a study of T cell repertoires in cytomegalovirus infection. Study-wide results and caveats: CMV carriers with the relevant HLA were identified by cumulative public TCR beta family frequency.

TCRdb re-derived calls from the reads in MiXCR, one entry per CDR3 protein. Counted here are about 770,000 distinct CDR3 sequences, almost 30% occurring once; the ten biggest clones make up under 15%. The TCR originated in a human donor in good health (CMV status not recorded). Some clones in this sample may be carry-over from other donors' samples. The specimen was cultured CD8+ T cells from PBMCs, collected from culture after CMV antigen stimulation.

CDR3 region: CASSLAQGALAKNIQYF. CDR3 coding DNA: TGTGCCAGCAGCTTAGCACAGGGGGCCCTAGCCAAAAACATTCAGTACTTC. V and J are TRBV7-2 and TRBJ2-4; 9 bases match TRBD1. With 0 bases clipped from V and 0 bases from J, the junction kept 3 bases outside the gene matches. Germline V lookup: CDR1 SGHTA, CDR2 FQGNSA. The CDR3 loop spans 17 amino acids.